Sequencing of this T cell receptor (beta chain) was carried out in a study of regulatory T cells in long-lasting Graves disease. Combining iRepertoire HTBI primers with Arm-PCR of CDR3 regions, the authors built TCR beta libraries. From the multiplex PCR reads, TCRdb called clonotypes with MiXCR, one entry per CDR3 protein. Here the sample spans more than 450,000 distinct CDR3 sequences, around 15% being singletons. As to time point: newly diagnosed GD, antithyroid drugs for less than 3 months. TCR sequences were obtained from RNA taken from PBMCs. This clonotype was observed many times. At one end, the junction sequence differs from germline, possibly due to a read error. The same specimen was also included in a second study, on T cells in Graves' hyperthyroidism and ophthalmopathy.

The specimen was peripheral blood mononuclear cells (PBMCs), collected at new diagnosis, from a patient treated with antithyroid drugs. This sequence was found in a man aged 35-49 years with Graves disease.

CDR3 region: CASSLEQLNTEAFF. DNA for the CDR3: TGTGCCAGCAGCTTAGAACAGCTGAACACTGAAGCTTTCTTT. The V and J genes are TRBV5-1 and TRBJ1-1; D unclear. Germline V lookup: CDR1 SGHRS, CDR2 YFSETQ. This CDR3 is 14 amino acids long. Filled out from reference TRBV5-1 and TRBJ1-1, the complete variable domain reads KAGVTQTPRYLIKTRGQQVTLSCSPISGHRSVSWYQQTPGQGLQFLFEYFSETQRNKGNFPGRFSGRQFSNSRSEMNVSTLELGDSALYLCASSLEQLNTEAFFGQGTRLTVV.